This passage covers 26 T cell receptor beta chains from one sample sequenced in a study of blood T cell repertoires in COVID-19. The repertoire was sequenced with immunoSEQ multiplex PCR; TCRdb's copy has only in-frame clones and lacks some. The sample has roughly 370,000 clones, 80% to 90% seen once; the top ten hold about 10%. The specimen sequenced was PBMCs or T cells enriched from blood (not recorded which). The receptor set was obtained from a woman between 50 and 59 years old who had recovered from COVID-19.

The rearrangement joins TRBV12-5 to TRBJ2-5; possible D gene TRBD1, 6 bases. V was trimmed by 6 bases and J by 2 bases, leaving 10 bases between them. The CDR3 loop spans 13 amino acids. CDR1 and CDR2 (germline): LGHNT, FRNRAP. The CDR3, as DNA: TGTGCTAGTGGCAGGGGTCAACAAGAGACCCAGTACTTC. It codes for CASGRGQQETQYF.

This chain connects TRBV4-1 to TRBJ2-3; 16 positions agree with TRBD2. Germline V gives CDR1 MGHRA, CDR2 YSYEKL. This CDR3 contains 18 residues. J lost 6 bases, V lost 5 bases, and 11 bases had no gene match. CDR3 coding DNA: TGCGCCAGCAGCGACCCGGGACTAGCGGGGGGGCTGGGGGATACGCAGTATTTT. It yields the protein CASSDPGLAGGLGDTQYF.

The chain couples TRBV10-3 to TRBJ2-7, with 7 bases identical to TRBD2. The CDR3 loop spans 10 amino acids. Germline V gene data show CDR1 as ENHRY and CDR2 as SYGVKD. Germline trimming cut 9 bases from V and 6 bases from J; bases unmatched to any gene: 2. The CDR3 bases are TGTGCCATGGGGGAGGGCGAGCAGTACTTC. This translates into CAMGEGEQYF.

The genes are TRBV28 and TRBJ1-2, with D tentatively TRBD1 (5 bases). The germline V and J ends were trimmed by 7 bases and 9 bases, with 21 bases remaining between them. The CDR3 length is 14 residues. Germline V CDR1 and CDR2: MDHEN, SYDVKM. Here the CDR3 DNA reads TGTGCCAGCACCTTCCTCCTCGGGGGTTTGAGCTACACCTTC. The encoded protein is CASTFLLGGLSYTF.

This rearrangement joins TRBV4-3 to TRBJ1-3; 7 nucleotides align to TRBD1. V lost 4 bases to trimming and J lost 3 bases; unmatched junction nucleotides: 6. CDR1 LGHNA and CDR2 YSLEER come from the germline V gene. The CDR3 extends over 15 amino acids. CDR3 protein: CASSPGTEIGNTIYF. CDR3 coding DNA: TGCGCCAGCAGCCCCGGGACAGAAATTGGAAACACCATATATTTT.

The J gene is TRBJ2-1, the V gene TRBV11-2; D is uncertain. The germline CDR1 and CDR2 sequences are SGHAT and FQNNGV. V was shortened by 4 bases and J by 9 bases, with 13 bases between the two germline ends. The CDR3 has 13 residues. The CDR3 spells CASSYGFVGEQFF. CDR3 nucleotides: TGTGCCAGCAGCTACGGGTTTGTCGGTGAGCAGTTCTTC. The full variable domain, in which reference TRBV11-2 and TRBJ2-1 provide the parts outside the CDR3, is EAGVAQSPRYKIIEKRQSVAFWCNPISGHATLYWYQQILGQGPKLLIQFQNNGVVDDSQLPKDRFSAERLKGVDSTLKIQPAKLEDSAVYLCASSYGFVGEQFFGPGTRLTVL.

This chain joins TRBV9 and TRBJ1-4; D unclear. CDR1 is SGDLS, CDR2 YYNGEE, per germline. V dropped 4 bases and J dropped 4 bases, with 11 bases sitting between them. The CDR3 has 14 residues. CDR3 DNA sequence: TGTGCCAGCAGCCCCCGGAGGTTTAATGAAAAACTGTTTTTT. Protein: CASSPRRFNEKLFF.

The chain has TRBV4-1 and TRBJ2-5, with D possibly being TRBD2 (7 bases). Germline V gene lookup returns CDR1 MGHRA and CDR2 YSYEKL. This CDR3 is built from 16 residues. V shed 4 bases and J shed 4 bases, with 19 bases lying between them. The CDR3 DNA follows: TGCGCCAGCAGCCTCACCCCTGGACTAGGGGGAGAGACCCAGTACTTC. Translating gives CASSLTPGLGGETQYF.

This chain links TRBV12-3 or TRBV12-4 with TRBJ1-2; tentative D call: TRBD1 (5 bases). CDR3 length equals 12 residues. V was shortened by 6 bases and J by 5 bases, with 10 bases between the two germline ends. The CDR3 sequence: CASRIGAYGYTF. CDR3 bases: TGTGCCAGCAGGATAGGGGCTTATGGCTACACCTTC.

The chain uses TRBV6-2 or TRBV6-3 and TRBJ2-7; D not certain. V lost 6 bases to trimming and J lost 2 bases, with 14 bases between them. This CDR3 comprises 14 residues. Germline lookup yields CDR1 MNHEY and CDR2 SVGEGT. CDR3 DNA: TGTGCCAGCAGCCCCCGAGCGCGCCCCTACGAGCAGTACTTC. Its protein is CASSPRARPYEQYF.

The rearrangement links TRBV28 to TRBJ1-1; a weak D match, TRBD1 (5 bases). Germline V gene lookup returns CDR1 MDHEN and CDR2 SYDVKM. The V end lost 5 bases, the J end lost 5 bases, and 15 bases lay between the germline ends. This CDR3 spans 14 amino acids. The CDR3 coding sequence is TGTGCCAGCAGTCAGGGATCCCAGAGGACTGAAGCTTTCTTT. Protein sequence: CASSQGSQRTEAFF.

The chain links TRBV4-1 to TRBJ2-2, with TRBD2 as a possible D gene (6 bases). Germline V gives CDR1 MGHRA, CDR2 YSYEKL. This CDR3 spans 17 amino acids. V was shortened by 1 base and J by 2 bases, with 14 bases between the two germline ends. The CDR3 sequence is CASSQGVLALNTGELFF. The CDR3 region has the DNA TGCGCCAGCAGCCAAGGAGTACTAGCCTTAAACACCGGGGAGCTGTTTTTT.

The J gene is TRBJ2-2, the V gene TRBV9, with 10 bases identical to TRBD2. The CDR3 runs to 16 residues. Trimming removed 7 bases from V and 6 bases from J; junction bases left unmatched: 12. The germline V gene encodes CDR1 SGDLS and CDR2 YYNGEE. The CDR3 reads CASRPPAGGASGELFF. The CDR3 DNA sequence: TGTGCCAGCCGCCCCCCAGCGGGGGGGGCCTCCGGGGAGCTGTTTTTT.

The chain uses TRBV27 and TRBJ1-1; a weak D match, TRBD1 (6 bases). Per germline, CDR1 MNHEY and CDR2 SMNVEV (reference sequence). The CDR3 runs 15 residues. Trimming stripped 7 bases from V and 0 bases from J, with 15 bases between. The CDR3 loop is CASNPAGHLNTEAFF. The CDR3 region has the DNA TGTGCCAGCAATCCAGCGGGACACCTGAACACTGAAGCTTTCTTT.

A single count supports this clone. The chain links TRBV5-1 to TRBJ2-4; D ambiguous. The length of the CDR3 is 14 residues. Germline loops: CDR1 SGHRS, CDR2 YFSETQ. V lost 5 bases to trimming and J lost 0 bases, with 9 bases between them. The chain's CDR3 is CASSLEVAKNIQYF. The CDR3, as DNA: TGCGCCAGCAGTTTAGAGGTAGCCAAAAACATTCAGTACTTC.

The chain carries TRBV7-9 and TRBJ2-5; TRBD1 matches at 7 bases. The germline CDR1 and CDR2 sequences are SEHNR and FQNEAQ (reference sequence). Trimming removed 7 bases from V and 4 bases from J; junction bases left unmatched: 12. This CDR3 is built from 15 residues. The CDR3: CASTPLGTVGETQYF. The CDR3, as DNA: TGTGCCAGCACCCCCCTCGGGACAGTTGGAGAGACCCAGTACTTC.

This chain uses TRBV28 with TRBJ1-2; D remains unclear. Looked up from germline, CDR1 is MDHEN and CDR2 is SYDVKM. The CDR3 is made up of 13 amino acids. Trimming left V 2 bases short and J 2 bases short, with 6 bases between. As DNA, the CDR3 is TGTGCCAGCAGTTTACTTGGCAACTATGGCTACACCTTC. Translating gives CASSLLGNYGYTF.

The genes are TRBV2 and TRBJ1-2, with D possibly matching TRBD1 (5 bases). The CDR3 contains 14 residues. Looked up from germline, CDR1 is SNHLY and CDR2 is FYNNEI. V was trimmed by 5 bases and J by 4 bases, leaving 14 bases between them. CDR3 amino acids: CASSRRGGSYGYTF. CDR3 in DNA: TGTGCCAGCAGTAGAAGGGGTGGTAGCTATGGCTACACCTTC. Complete variable domain (other parts from reference TRBV2 and TRBJ1-2): EPEVTQTPSHQVTQMGQEVILRCVPISNHLYFYWYRQILGQKVEFLVSFYNNEISEKSEIFDDQFSVERPDGSNFTLKIRSTKLEDSAMYFCASSRRGGSYGYTFGSGTRLTVV.

The genes are TRBV30 and TRBJ1-2; maybe TRBD1 (6 bases). This CDR3 has 16 amino acids. Germline CDR1 GTSNPN, CDR2 SVGIG (reference sequence). V lost 0 bases, J lost 8 bases, and 22 bases lay in between. The CDR3 loop is CAWSVRGHRASGGYTF. CDR3 DNA: TGTGCCTGGAGTGTAAGGGGCCACAGGGCCTCGGGCGGCTACACCTTC.

The chain recombines TRBV13 with TRBJ2-7; 8 bases are shared with TRBD1. The CDR3 runs to 14 residues. Germline CDR1 PRHDT, CDR2 FYEKMQ (reference sequence). The V segment lost 5 bases and the J segment 3 bases; nucleotides outside the gene matches: 6. CDR3 in DNA: TGTGCCAGCAGCCAGACAGGGGATCGCTACGAGCAGTACTTC. Its translation: CASSQTGDRYEQYF.

The chain has TRBV2 and TRBJ2-3; D call uncertain. CDR1 and CDR2 (germline): SNHLY, FYNNEI. CDR3 length: 16 residues. Trimming left V 2 bases short and J 1 base short, with 13 bases between. CDR3 sequence (DNA): TGTGCCAGCAGTGAATCTTTCGTGGCGGGCACAGATACGCAGTATTTT. The encoded protein is CASSESFVAGTDTQYF.

V and J are TRBV30 and TRBJ2-5; 9 bases fit TRBD2. The CDR3 is 15 residues long. The V gene end was trimmed by 5 bases and the J gene end by 3 bases; junction bases not matched to a gene: 10. Germline V gene sequence: CDR1 GTSNPN, CDR2 SVGIG (reference sequence). CDR3 sequence reads: CAWASGILSEETQYF. The DNA of the CDR3 is TGTGCCTGGGCTAGCGGGATTTTATCTGAAGAGACCCAGTACTTC.

The rearrangement uses TRBV12-3 or TRBV12-4 and TRBJ1-2; a weak D match, TRBD1 (6 bases). This CDR3 comprises 13 residues. V lost 5 bases and J 6 bases, leaving 13 bases between the germline ends. This chain's CDR3 is CASSTGRGDGYTF. CDR3 nucleotide sequence: TGTGCCAGCAGTACCGGCAGGGGCGATGGCTACACCTTC.

The chain has TRBV5-4 and TRBJ1-1, with TRBD1 identical over 7 bases. The CDR3 totals 16 residues. CDR1 is SGHNT, CDR2 YYREEE, per germline (reference sequence). Trimming at V came to 0 bases and at J to 3 bases, leaving 8 bases not matched to a gene. CDR3 in DNA: TGTGCCAGCAGCTTGGGACAGGGCCCGTATTACACTGAAGCTTTCTTT. It translates to CASSLGQGPYYTEAFF. The full variable domain, completed using reference TRBV5-4 and TRBJ1-1, is ETGVTQSPTHLIKTRGQQVTLRCSSQSGHNTVSWYQQALGQGPQFIFQYYREEENGRGNFPPRFSGLQFPNYSSELNVNALELDDSALYLCASSLGQGPYYTEAFFGQGTRLTVV.

This rearrangement joins TRBV3-1 (or the pseudogene TRBV3-2) to TRBJ2-4; 7 nucleotides match TRBD2. Germline trimming cut 0 bases from V and 5 bases from J; bases unmatched to any gene: 10. Per the germline V gene, CDR1 is LGHDT and CDR2 is YNNKEL (reference sequence). The CDR3 spans 17 residues. In DNA form, the CDR3 reads TGTGCCAGCAGCCAAGATCTTTCACGGGACTACGAAAACATTCAGTACTTC. Protein product: CASSQDLSRDYENIQYF.

This clone was counted only a few times. J is TRBJ1-4 and V is TRBV15, with 8 positions matching TRBD1. The CDR3 consists of 14 residues. V trimming: 5 bases; J trimming: 7 bases; junction bases outside the gene matches: 6. CDR1 is LNHNV and CDR2 is YYDKDF in the germline V gene (reference sequence). CDR3 in DNA: TGTGCCACCAGCCTCGACAGGGGTATTGAAAAACTGTTTTTT. Translated: CATSLDRGIEKLFF.